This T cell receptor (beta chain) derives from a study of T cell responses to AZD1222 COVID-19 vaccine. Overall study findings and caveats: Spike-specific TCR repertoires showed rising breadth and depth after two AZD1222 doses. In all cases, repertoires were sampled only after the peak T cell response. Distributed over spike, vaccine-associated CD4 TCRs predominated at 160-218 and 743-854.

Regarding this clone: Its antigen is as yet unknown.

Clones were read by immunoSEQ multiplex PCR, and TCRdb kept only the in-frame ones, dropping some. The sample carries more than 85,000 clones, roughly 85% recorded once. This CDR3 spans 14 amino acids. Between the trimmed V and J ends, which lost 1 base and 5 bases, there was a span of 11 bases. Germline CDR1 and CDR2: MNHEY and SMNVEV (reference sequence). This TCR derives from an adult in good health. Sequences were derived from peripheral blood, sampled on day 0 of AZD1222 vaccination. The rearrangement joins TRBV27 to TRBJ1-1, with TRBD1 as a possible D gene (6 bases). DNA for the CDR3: TGTGCCAGCAGTTTATGGGGGGCGCAGACTGAAGCTTTCTTT. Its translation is CASSLWGAQTEAFF.